Reported below is one T cell receptor beta chain. Ten or more counts support this clonotype. The antigen this receptor binds is unknown. Base qualities were left out, and no much larger clone turns up one base away. Exclusion was applied to patients with uncontrolled infections, other autoimmune diseases, pregnancy or lactation. Diagnoses relied on clinical symptoms, serum thyroxine and TRAb, thyroid ultrasound and orbital computed tomography. Trizol reagent was used to extract total RNA, and RNA quality was then checked on an Agilent 2100 Bioanalyzer. The data stem from a study of T cells in Graves' hyperthyroidism and ophthalmopathy (dated by TCRdb to between 2019 and 2020). In terms of the full investigation: TCR V-J signatures able to tell the groups apart were searched for in a discovery cohort of some 97 patients, of whom more than 40 had Graves' ophthalmopathy and around 58 had stable Graves' hyperthyroidism. Once sampling was done, hyperthyroidism patients were given methimazole at a starting dose of 30 mg daily, whereas ophthalmopathy patients were given high-dose intravenous methylprednisolone. The 75 to 100 discovery patients were divided at random into training and test sets in a 7:3 ratio. In over five Graves' hyperthyroidism patients, the study also compared T-cell repertoires from thyroid tissue with T-cell repertoires from blood. The paper describes TCR Vbeta CDR3 sequencing of some 130 peripheral blood samples, made up of roughly 45 ophthalmopathy patients, around 73 hyperthyroidism patients and roughly 17 progressor patients. Prospective prediction of ophthalmopathy was tested in an independent validation cohort of 18 to 20 hyperthyroidism patients and 17 patients who later progressed to ophthalmopathy.

The TCR beta CDR3 regions were amplified from the RNA transcripts. The TCR CDR3 was subjected to a first round of RT-PCR using the HTBI primer set and the Qiagen OneStep RT-PCR kit. Libraries were constructed in a second round of multiplex PCR, after which size selection and purification were performed. The libraries were sequenced on an Illumina HiSeq2000 using paired-end 100 bp reads. On the study's bioinformatics: SOAPnuke was used to process the raw data, removing reads that contained adapters or uncalled bases, had a mean Phred below 15, or lacked an exact match to the constant primer or identifier. High-quality paired reads were merged using COPE v1.2.5, and each unique nucleotide sequence was defined as a clonotype. Clonotypes were aligned to IMGT TRBV, TRBD and TRBJ reference segments using MiTCR v1.1. Analysis was restricted to V-J combinations with a frequency above 0.0001, which covered 99.2% of repertoires. A TCS score was defined as the ratio of F50 (clonal expansion) to E x V (chaos), with BLOSUM62-based TCRdist applied between CDR3 peptides within each V-J. Welch's t-statistics and random forest reduced 500 to 550 V-J features to 13, which were used in a naive Bayes classifier (R e1071). The Morisita-Horn index was used to measure how similar the thyroid and blood repertoires were. TCRdb handled the public reads itself, with Q25 trimming in fastp and clone calling in MiXCR, and kept productive beta chains. Here each entry gathers all rows of one CDR3 protein and keeps the most common genes and DNA. What appears here as the V and J calls and clone size reflects TCRdb's work, not the paper's. This sample lists about 570,000 distinct CDR3 sequences; roughly 46% were detected once. The ten largest clonotypes hold roughly 19% of the sample.

Overall study results and their limits: In validation, the model predicted progression to ophthalmopathy with over 65% sensitivity and 72% to 85% specificity, a median of 6.5 months before onset. Sample size was not statistically predetermined, and investigators were not blinded to group allocation. Most expanded thyroid clonotypes (frequency above 0.001) were also found in blood, which suggests that blood repertoires may mirror thyroid immune responses. In cross-validation, a model built on a 13 V-J signature told ophthalmopathy apart from stable hyperthyroidism with approximately 90% sensitivity and roughly 83% specificity, and in testing the same model reached 80%/75%.

Deletion took 3 bases off V and 5 bases off J, with a span of 8 bases between the germline ends. In the germline V gene, CDR1 corresponds to ENHRY and CDR2 to SYGVKD. Counted from cysteine to phenylalanine, this CDR3 has 13 amino acids. This entry keeps only the CDR3 DNA: 39 bases, framed from base 1. Sequences were obtained from peripheral blood or thyroid tissue (not recorded which). This receptor was identified in an adult woman with Graves' disease, either hyperthyroidism or ophthalmopathy (not recorded which). The rearrangement combines TRBV10-3 with TRBJ1-5; confidence is insufficient to name the D gene. The CDR3 corresponds to CAISDSQDQPQHF. The nucleotide sequence is given as TGTGCCATCAGTGATTCCCAGGATCAGCCCCAGCATTTT.